A single sample is the source of the 30 T cell receptor beta chains below, sequenced in a study of blood T cells in healthy people across ages. Through a sample-barcoded 5' primer and a J-beta primer mix, a second PCR was run for 7 to 11 cycles. One entry per CDR3 protein results from TCRdb running MiXCR on the 5' RACE reads. The sample lists roughly 680,000 distinct CDR3 sequences; roughly half were seen once. Material for sequencing was blood. Receptors originate from a woman aged 80 or over in good health.

In this sample, this clonotype turned up a few times. The CDR3 loop reads CASSFLTGTGDGYTF. As DNA, the CDR3 is TGTGCCAGCAGTTTTTTGACCGGGACAGGGGATGGCTACACCTTC. The rearrangement links TRBV6-1 to TRBJ1-2, with TRBD1 matching over 10 bases. Germline CDR1 and CDR2: MNHNS and SASEGT. After removal of 5 bases from V and 6 bases from J, the junction contained 9 bases not matched to a gene. The CDR3 spans 15 residues.

Ten or more counts support this clonotype. V and J are TRBV27 and TRBJ2-7; D is undetermined. V was shortened by 4 bases and J by 0 bases, with 7 bases between the two germline ends. Germline CDR1 MNHEY, CDR2 SMNVEV (reference sequence). This CDR3 spans 13 amino acids. The CDR3 DNA reads as TGTGCCAGCAGTTCCTGGGGCTCCTACGAGCAGTACTTC. Translated: CASSSWGSYEQYF.

This clonotype has a handful of counts. A much larger clone differs from this one at a single base, so this may be a read error. This rearrangement joins TRBV29-1 to TRBJ2-7, with 12 bases identical to TRBD2. The CDR3 runs 16 residues. Germline trimming cut 0 bases from V and 7 bases from J; bases unmatched to any gene: 10. Germline V gene data show CDR1 as SQVTM and CDR2 as ANQGSEA. The CDR3 DNA reads TGCAGCGTTGAAGATCTAACTAGCGGGAGGAGTGATGAGCAGTACTTC. Its protein is CSVEDLTSGRSDEQYF.

The chain carries TRBV5-1 and TRBJ2-1; TRBD1 agrees at 9 bases. The CDR3 is 15 residues long. Germline values: CDR1 SGHRS, CDR2 YFSETQ. The V gene end was trimmed by 4 bases and the J gene end by 8 bases; junction bases not matched to a gene: 10. CDR3 sequence (DNA): TGCGCCAGCAGCCAAGAGGGACAGGGCTGGGATGAGCAGTTCTTC. Its translation is CASSQEGQGWDEQFF.

The chain links TRBV25-1 to TRBJ1-2, with unresolved D. Germline V lookup: CDR1 MGHDK, CDR2 SYGVNS. The ends were cut back, 6 bases at V and 7 bases at J, with 12 bases in the middle. There are 12 residues in the CDR3. The CDR3 here is CASRPGSGGYTF. DNA for the CDR3: TGTGCCAGCAGACCAGGCTCCGGTGGCTACACCTTC.

The chain links TRBV5-1 to TRBJ1-1; the D gene is possibly TRBD1 (5 bases). The V gene's germline CDR1 is SGHRS and CDR2 YFSETQ. V gave up 2 bases and J gave up 1 base, with 9 bases separating them. The CDR3 runs 14 residues. The CDR3 DNA follows: TGCGCCAGCAGCTTAGGGGAGTCGAACACTGAAGCTTTCTTT. Translating gives CASSLGESNTEAFF.

In its sample, this clonotype was seen many times. The V call is TRBV6-6, the J call TRBJ2-5, with D maybe TRBD1 (6 bases). Germline V gene data show CDR1 as MNHNY and CDR2 as SVGAGI (reference sequence). There are 15 residues in the CDR3. The V and J ends lost 2 bases and 3 bases respectively, with 13 bases between them. Here the CDR3 DNA reads TGTGCCAGCAGTTACGGACGACAGGCCAAAGAGACCCAGTACTTC. Translation gives CASSYGRQAKETQYF.

The V gene is TRBV9, the J gene TRBJ1-1; D is undetermined. This CDR3 spans 16 amino acids. CDR1 and CDR2 (germline): SGDLS, YYNGEE. V was pared by 0 bases and J by 1 base, with 13 bases between. CDR3 protein: CASSVDVRAGNTEAFF. CDR3 in DNA: TGTGCCAGCAGCGTAGATGTAAGGGCTGGGAACACTGAAGCTTTCTTT.

The chain joins TRBV4-3 to TRBJ2-3; tentatively, D is TRBD2 (5 bases). Germline V gives CDR1 LGHNA, CDR2 YSLEER. The CDR3 spans 16 residues. V shed 1 base and J shed 4 bases, with 15 bases lying between them. The CDR3 DNA reads as TGCGCCAGCAGCCAAGTTGCTAGCCGAACACCAGATACGCAGTATTTT. It translates to CASSQVASRTPDTQYF.

This chain links TRBV5-1 with TRBJ1-4; D may be TRBD1 (5 bases). Trimming cost V 3 bases and J 4 bases, with 7 bases left between them. The germline gives CDR1 SGHRS, CDR2 YFSETQ. The CDR3 is made up of 13 amino acids. CDR3 loop: CASSYDSNEKLFF. The DNA for the CDR3 is TGCGCCAGCAGCTACGACAGTAATGAAAAACTGTTTTTT. The entire variable domain, with the rest obtained from reference TRBV5-1 and TRBJ1-4, is as follows: KAGVTQTPRYLIKTRGQQVTLSCSPISGHRSVSWYQQTPGQGLQFLFEYFSETQRNKGNFPGRFSGRQFSNSRSEMNVSTLELGDSALYLCASSYDSNEKLFFGSGTQLSVL.

This clonotype was seen only once. The genes are TRBV20-1 and TRBJ2-5, with 12 positions matching TRBD2. Germline CDR1 and CDR2: DFQATT and SNEGSKA (reference sequence). With V trimmed by 3 bases and J by 3 bases, 8 bases remained unmatched. The CDR3 consists of 16 residues. The CDR3 here is CSARERTSGKKETQYF. The CDR3 bases are TGCAGTGCTAGGGAGAGGACTAGCGGGAAGAAAGAGACCCAGTACTTC.

This CDR3 is CASRGHANTGELFF. The CDR3 DNA reads TGTGCCAGCAGAGGACATGCGAACACCGGGGAGCTGTTTTTT. The rearrangement links TRBV28 to TRBJ2-2; D is possibly TRBD1 (5 bases). V lost 6 bases to trimming and J lost 0 bases, with 8 bases between them. This CDR3 region has 14 residues. Germline assignment: CDR1 MDHEN and CDR2 SYDVKM.

This clonotype was counted ten times or more. The chain recombines TRBV15 with TRBJ2-5; 13 bases line up with TRBD2. This CDR3 has 19 amino acids. After removal of 7 bases from V and 3 bases from J, the junction contained 17 bases not matched to a gene. The germline CDR1 and CDR2 sequences are LNHNV and YYDKDF (reference sequence). CDR3 sequence: CATMSYNGLAGDYKETQYF. The CDR3 DNA reads TGTGCCACCATGTCGTATAACGGACTAGCGGGGGACTATAAAGAGACCCAGTACTTC.

A remark on this clonotype: Being one base from a much bigger clone, this may be a read error. The genes are TRBV7-2 and TRBJ2-1; D is possibly TRBD2 (6 bases). This CDR3 has 17 amino acids. CDR1 SGHTA and CDR2 FQGNSA come from the germline V gene. The CDR3, as DNA: TGTGCCAGCAGAGCCGCGGGGTGGACCCGACTCAACAAGGAGCAGTTCTTC. Translating gives CASRAAGWTRLNKEQFF. The full variable domain, completed using reference TRBV7-2 and TRBJ2-1, is GAGVSQSPSNKVTEKGKDVELRCDPISGHTALYWYRQSLGQGLEFLIYFQGNSAPDKSGLPSDRFSAERTGGSVSTLTIQRTQQEDSAVYLCASRAAGWTRLNKEQFFGPGTRLTVL.

This clonotype came up once. This CDR3 reads CSARVQARMNNEQFF. CDR3 sequence (DNA): TGCAGTGCTAGAGTGCAGGCGAGGATGAACAATGAGCAGTTCTTC. The V call is TRBV20-1, the J call TRBJ2-1; D unresolved. Germline V gene sequence: CDR1 DFQATT, CDR2 SNEGSKA (reference sequence). This CDR3 spans 15 amino acids. Trimming left V 1 base short and J 5 bases short, with 15 bases between.

This clonotype was recorded once. The V call is TRBV6-1, the J call TRBJ2-7; 8 bases fit TRBD2. The V gene end was trimmed by 4 bases and the J gene end by 7 bases; junction bases not matched to a gene: 15. The CDR3 consists of 16 residues. Germline CDR1 reads MNHNS; CDR2 reads SASEGT. The CDR3 reads CASSASGSIRNHEQYF. CDR3 in DNA: TGTGCCAGCAGTGCCAGCGGGAGTATCAGGAACCATGAGCAGTACTTC.

The V gene is TRBV10-3, the J gene TRBJ2-3, with 7 bases identical to TRBD1. This CDR3 spans 12 amino acids. Looked up from germline, CDR1 is ENHRY and CDR2 is SYGVKD. The J segment lost 4 bases and the V segment lost 11 bases, leaving 6 bases of the junction unmatched. This chain's CDR3 is CAAQGDADTQYF. CDR3 bases: TGTGCCGCGCAGGGGGACGCAGATACGCAGTATTTT.

This clonotype was observed once. A much larger clone differs from this one at a single base, so this may be a read error. The chain employs TRBV10-3 and TRBJ2-7; TRBD2 might be the D (5 bases). Per the germline V gene, CDR1 is ENHRY and CDR2 is SYGVKD. V lost 6 bases and J lost 7, with 22 bases in between. There are 15 residues in the CDR3. The CDR3 DNA is TGTGCCATCAGGACCGGCGCGCGAGGGTACAATGAGCAGTACTTC. Translated, it gives CAIRTGARGYNEQYF.

In the case of this clonotype: This sequence may be a read error, since a much larger clone differs from it by one base. The CDR3 DNA sequence: TGTGCCAGCAGCGTAGGGACTAGCGTCGTGCAGTTCTTC. Encoded protein: CASSVGTSVVQFF. The chain uses TRBV11-2 and TRBJ2-1, with TRBD2 identical over 10 bases. This CDR3 spans 13 amino acids. After removal of 5 bases from V and 12 bases from J, the junction contained 7 bases not matched to a gene. Germline CDR1 SGHAT, CDR2 FQNNGV.

Turning to this clonotype: This clone may be a read error of a much larger clone one base away. The chain recombines TRBV3-1 with TRBJ2-1, with 8 bases identical to TRBD1. This CDR3 has 15 amino acids. The V gene's germline CDR1 is LGHDT and CDR2 YNNKEL (reference sequence). The V and J ends lost 3 bases and 8 bases, in that order; junction bases with no gene match: 9. CDR3 DNA: TGTGCCAGCAGCCATGGGGACAGGAATACTGATGAGCAGTTCTTC. Residues: CASSHGDRNTDEQFF.

This chain connects TRBV7-8 to TRBJ1-2, with D unclear. The CDR3 covers 13 residues. V lost 4 bases to trimming and J lost 6 bases, with 12 bases between them. CDR1 is SGHVS, CDR2 FQNEAQ, per germline. The CDR3 sequence: CASSSAGDDGYTF. In nucleotides, the CDR3 is TGTGCCAGCAGCTCCGCAGGTGACGATGGCTACACCTTC.

This clonotype was seen repeatedly, ten times or more. This chain links TRBV28 with TRBJ2-3; D call uncertain. The V end lost 1 base, the J end lost 2 bases, and 10 bases lay between the germline ends. Germline loops: CDR1 MDHEN, CDR2 SYDVKM. CDR3 length: 15 residues. The DNA for the CDR3 is TGTGCCAGCAGTTTATTCCCTACGGACACAGATACGCAGTATTTT. Translating gives CASSLFPTDTDTQYF.

J is TRBJ1-1 and V is TRBV7-8; a weak D match, TRBD1 (6 bases). Per germline, CDR1 SGHVS and CDR2 FQNEAQ. The CDR3 loop spans 15 amino acids. The V and J ends lost 4 bases and 0 bases respectively, with 12 bases between them. CDR3 region: CASSSTGIMNTEAFF. The CDR3 DNA reads TGTGCCAGCAGCTCCACAGGGATAATGAACACTGAAGCTTTCTTT.

The V gene is TRBV12-3 or TRBV12-4, the J gene TRBJ2-4, with 9 nucleotides matching TRBD2. V lost 1 base and J lost 3; bases outside the gene matches: 4. This CDR3 comprises 16 residues. In nucleotides, the CDR3 is TGTGCCAGCAGTTTAGGGCTAGCGGGGCTCAAAAACATTCAGTACTTC. Encoded protein: CASSLGLAGLKNIQYF.

This clonotype has a count of ten or more. The chain links TRBV24-1 to TRBJ2-1; D perhaps matches TRBD1 (6 bases). The CDR3 is 15 amino acids. The V gene lost 3 bases and the J gene lost 7 bases, with 15 bases spanning the gap. CDR1 is KGHDR and CDR2 is SFDVKD in the germline V gene. CDR3 sequence: CATSDPRTVRNEQFF. The DNA of the CDR3 is TGTGCCACCAGTGATCCCAGGACAGTTAGGAATGAGCAGTTCTTC.

This clonotype was seen more than once but under ten times. A read error may explain this, as a much larger clone is one base away. The genes are TRBV6-6 and TRBJ1-4; no clear D. This CDR3 has 15 residues. V was clipped by 2 bases and J by 7 bases, with 14 bases between them. Germline V gene lookup returns CDR1 MNHNY and CDR2 SVGAGI (reference sequence). The CDR3 DNA reads as TGTGCCAGCAGTTACGTGGGCGGGGAGGCTGAAAAACTGTTTTTT. Translated, it gives CASSYVGGEAEKLFF.

In its sample, this clonotype was seen many times. The rearrangement joins TRBV5-4 to TRBJ2-3, with D uncertain. V lost 2 bases to trimming and J lost 1 base, with 11 bases between them. The CDR3 is 15 amino acids. Germline CDR1 and CDR2: SGHNT and YYREEE (reference sequence). In DNA form, the CDR3 reads TGTGCCAGCAGCTTACCAGGACCCGGCACAGATACGCAGTATTTT. Residues: CASSLPGPGTDTQYF.

This clonotype was detected a few times. This sequence joins TRBV7-9 and TRBJ1-1; 8 bases match TRBD1. The CDR3 spans 14 residues. V dropped 1 base and J dropped 9; count of bases not matched to a gene: 7. CDR1 SEHNR and CDR2 FQNEAQ come from the germline V gene (reference sequence). The CDR3 DNA is TGTGCCAGCAGCTTAGGGATACAGGGGGAGAAAGCTTTCTTT. Protein: CASSLGIQGEKAFF.

This clonotype was found many times. The chain couples TRBV20-1 to TRBJ2-1; 8 nucleotides agree with TRBD1. CDR1 is DFQATT, CDR2 SNEGSKA, per germline (reference sequence). The CDR3 is 15 residues long. Written as DNA, the CDR3 is TGCAGCGCGAAAATTGGGACAGGTTCCTACAATGAGCAGTTCTTC. Its translation: CSAKIGTGSYNEQFF.

The DNA for the CDR3 is TGTGCCAGCAGCGCCCCCGGGACAGGGGGGAGAATCTACGAGCAGTACTTC. It encodes CASSAPGTGGRIYEQYF. V is TRBV6-1 and J is TRBJ2-7, with TRBD1 identical over 11 bases. This CDR3 is built from 17 residues. Germline CDR1 MNHNS, CDR2 SASEGT. The V and J ends lost 6 bases and 3 bases, in that order; junction bases with no gene match: 13.